This T cell receptor beta chain was captured by sequencing in a study of cytomegalovirus exposure and HLA in healthy donors. Whole-study findings and limits: Productive status was seen about 90% or about 30% of the time for most TCR beta V segments in an earlier analysis.

Trimming took 0 bases from V and 7 from J, leaving 5 bases between them. Germline lookup yields CDR1 SGHRS and CDR2 YFSETQ. The CDR3 is 13 amino acids. It was with 60 Vbeta and 13 Jbeta primers that the PCR ran. Using immunoSEQ multiplex PCR, the repertoire was profiled, and TCRdb retains in-frame clones only, with some absent. The sample has 200,000 or so clones; approximately 88% are singletons. A note on this clone: Its antigen is still unknown.

Sequenced material: PBMCs. The receptor was derived from a boy between 10 and 17 years old in good health and CMV-seronegative. This rearrangement joins TRBV5-1 to TRBJ1-6; D is unresolved. CDR3 amino acids: CASSLGGNSPLHF. The CDR3 bases are TGCGCCAGCAGCTTGGGCGGGAATTCACCCCTCCACTTT.